One and the same sample provided the 9 T cell receptor beta chains below, sequenced in a study of blood T cell repertoires in COVID-19. Profiled with immunoSEQ multiplex PCR; TCRdb holds only in-frame clones, not every one. The sample has hundreds of thousands of clones; 88% are singletons. Sequenced material: PBMCs or T cells enriched from blood (not recorded which). All receptors derive from a woman aged 40 to 49 with acute COVID-19.

The CDR3 sequence is CASRIAGVHEQFF. CDR3 nucleotides: TGTGCCAGTAGAATAGCGGGAGTCCATGAGCAGTTCTTC. The rearrangement joins TRBV3-1 (or the pseudogene TRBV3-2) to TRBJ2-1; 9 bases line up with TRBD2. V lost 9 bases, J lost 8 bases, and 8 bases stayed unmatched. The CDR3 length is 13 residues. Germline lookup yields CDR1 LGHDT and CDR2 YNNKEL (reference sequence).

The chain carries TRBV7-3 and TRBJ1-1; no definite D call. The CDR3 has 13 amino acids. Germline V gene lookup returns CDR1 SGHTA and CDR2 FQGTGA. With 4 bases removed from V and 1 base from J, the gap between germline ends came to 7 bases. The CDR3 nucleotides are TGTGCCAGCAGCTCTGCCGGGAACACTGAAGCTTTCTTT. It yields the protein CASSSAGNTEAFF.

J is TRBJ1-5 and V is TRBV19; 8 positions match TRBD1. This CDR3 spans 18 amino acids. V was pared by 5 bases and J by 1 base, with 13 bases of the junction left unmatched. Germline CDR1 is LNHDA and CDR2 is SQIVND (reference sequence). This CDR3 is CASSFGQGRWWSNQPQHF. For the CDR3, the DNA is TGTGCCAGTAGTTTTGGACAGGGTAGGTGGTGGAGCAATCAGCCCCAGCATTTT.

The chain is built from TRBV5-1 and TRBJ2-3; no reliable D call. The CDR3 contains 13 residues. The germline gives CDR1 SGHRS, CDR2 YFSETQ. Trimming took 5 bases from V and 1 from J, leaving 8 bases between them. The DNA of the CDR3 is TGCGCCAGCAGTACAGACGGCACAGATACGCAGTATTTT. Amino acid sequence: CASSTDGTDTQYF.

The chain joins TRBV5-1 to TRBJ2-1, with a weak D call TRBD2 (6 bases). Trimming took off 5 bases at V and 8 bases at J, with 23 bases between the two ends. Germline-derived CDR1 and CDR2 are SGHRS and YFSETQ. This CDR3 contains 16 residues. The CDR3 DNA follows: TGCGCCAGCAGGAGGTTGGAGGGAGTGGGTGAAGATGAGCAGTTCTTC. Translated: CASRRLEGVGEDEQFF.

The V gene is TRBV6-5, the J gene TRBJ1-6, with TRBD1 identical over 8 bases. This CDR3 has 14 residues. The germline V gene has CDR1 MNHEY and CDR2 SVGAGI. The junction had 5 bases not matched to a gene; V was cut back by 5 bases and J by 8 bases. As DNA, the CDR3 is TGTGCCAGCAGTCCGGACAGGGTTGATTCACCCCTCCACTTT. Its translation is CASSPDRVDSPLHF.

The V and J genes are TRBV6-5 and TRBJ2-1; 10 bases are a match to TRBD2. With V trimmed by 11 bases and J by 6 bases, 7 bases remained unmatched. The germline V gene has CDR1 MNHEY and CDR2 SVGAGI. This CDR3 is built from 13 residues. Here the CDR3 DNA reads TGTGCCTCCGGGACTAGCGTGGCCAATGAGCAGTTCTTC. It specifies CASGTSVANEQFF.

The CDR3 DNA follows: TGCGCCAGCAGCCCCGGGACAGCAGTCTATGGCTACACCTTC. Its translation is CASSPGTAVYGYTF. This sequence joins TRBV10-2 and TRBJ1-2; 7 bases match TRBD1. The CDR3 covers 14 residues. The V gene's germline CDR1 is WSHSY and CDR2 SAAADI. The V and J ends lost 6 bases and 4 bases, in that order; junction bases with no gene match: 8.

The V gene is TRBV7-8, the J gene TRBJ1-2; D not resolved. CDR3 length: 14 residues. Germline CDR1 reads SGHVS; CDR2 reads FQNEAQ. The germline V and J ends were trimmed by 1 base and 3 bases, with 9 bases remaining between them. Written as DNA, the CDR3 is TGTGCCAGCAGCTTAGTGCAGGCTGACTATGGCTACACCTTC. This sequence encodes CASSLVQADYGYTF.